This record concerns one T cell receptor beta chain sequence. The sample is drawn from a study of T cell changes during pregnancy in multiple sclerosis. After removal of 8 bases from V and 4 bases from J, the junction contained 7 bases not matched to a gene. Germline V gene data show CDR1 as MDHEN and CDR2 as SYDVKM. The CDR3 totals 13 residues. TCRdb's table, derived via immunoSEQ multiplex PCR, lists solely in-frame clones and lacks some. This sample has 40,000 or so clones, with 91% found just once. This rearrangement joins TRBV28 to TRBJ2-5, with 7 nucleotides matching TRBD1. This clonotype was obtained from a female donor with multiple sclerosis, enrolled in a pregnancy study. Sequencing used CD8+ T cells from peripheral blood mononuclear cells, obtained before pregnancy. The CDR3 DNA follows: TGTGCCAGCCAGACAGGGTCAATAGAGACCCAGTACTTC. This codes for CASQTGSIETQYF.